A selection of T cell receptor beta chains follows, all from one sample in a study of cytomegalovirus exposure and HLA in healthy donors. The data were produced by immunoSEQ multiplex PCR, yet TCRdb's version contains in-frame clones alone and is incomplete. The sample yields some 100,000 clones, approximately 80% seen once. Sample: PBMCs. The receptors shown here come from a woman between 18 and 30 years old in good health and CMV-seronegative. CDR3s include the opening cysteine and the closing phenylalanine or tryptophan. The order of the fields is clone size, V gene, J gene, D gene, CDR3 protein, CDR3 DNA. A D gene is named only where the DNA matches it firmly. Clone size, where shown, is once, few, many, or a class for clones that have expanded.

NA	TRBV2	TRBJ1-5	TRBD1	CASNARGRAVSNQPQHF	TGTGCCAGCAATGCCAGGGGGCGGGCCGTTAGCAATCAGCCCCAGCATTTT
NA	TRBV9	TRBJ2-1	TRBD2	CASSVDLSGGPGNEQFF	TGTGCCAGCAGCGTAGACCTTAGCGGGGGCCCCGGCAATGAGCAGTTCTTC
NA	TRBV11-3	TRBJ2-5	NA	CASSLGGDQETQYF	TGTGCCAGCAGCTTAGGGGGGGACCAAGAGACCCAGTACTTC
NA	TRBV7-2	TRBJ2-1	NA	CASSLDGSSYNEQFF	TGTGCCAGCAGCTTAGACGGGAGCTCCTACAATGAGCAGTTCTTC
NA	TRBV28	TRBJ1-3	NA	CASRPSSGNTIYF	TGTGCCAGCAGGCCCAGCTCTGGAAACACCATATATTTT
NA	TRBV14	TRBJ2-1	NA	CASSQDLAAEQFF	TGTGCCAGCAGCCAGGATTTAGCGGCTGAGCAGTTCTTC
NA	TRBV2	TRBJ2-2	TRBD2	CASRRIAGRAGELFF	TGTGCCAGCAGAAGGATAGCGGGACGGGCCGGGGAGCTGTTTTTT
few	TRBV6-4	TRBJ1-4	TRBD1	CARYLDRGINEKLFF	TGTGCCAGGTATCTCGACAGGGGGATTAATGAAAAACTGTTTTTT
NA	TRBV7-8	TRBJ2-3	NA	CASSLRLESTDTQYF	TGTGCCAGCAGCTTAAGACTAGAAAGCACAGATACGCAGTATTTT
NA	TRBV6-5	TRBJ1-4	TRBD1	CASRVLGQGDEKLFF	TGTGCCAGCAGGGTTCTGGGACAGGGGGACGAAAAACTGTTTTTT
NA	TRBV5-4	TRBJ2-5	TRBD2	CASSTGLAGVLETQYF	TGTGCCAGCAGCACGGGACTAGCGGGAGTGTTGGAGACCCAGTACTTC
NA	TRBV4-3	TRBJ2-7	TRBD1	CASSHVGTGTYEQYF	TGCGCCAGCAGCCATGTGGGGACAGGGACCTACGAGCAGTACTTC
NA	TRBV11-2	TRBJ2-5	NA	CASSFPHRDTASSTQYF	TGTGCCAGCAGCTTTCCCCACCGGGACACCGCCTCGTCGACCCAGTACTTC
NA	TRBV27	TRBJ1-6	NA	CASSPLGTSDSPLHF	TGTGCCAGCAGTCCCCTCGGGACTTCCGATTCACCCCTCCACTTT
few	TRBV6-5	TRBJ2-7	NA	CASSYSIVGAYEQYF	TGTGCCAGCAGTTACTCCATTGTGGGAGCCTACGAGCAGTACTTC
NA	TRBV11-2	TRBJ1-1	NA	CASSLTTRNPEAFF	TGTGCCAGCAGCTTAACAACACGTAACCCTGAAGCTTTCTTT
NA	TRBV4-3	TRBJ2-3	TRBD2	CASSHGGTSGGTVTDTQYF	TGCGCCAGCAGCCACGGCGGGACTAGCGGGGGGACTGTCACAGATACGCAGTATTTT
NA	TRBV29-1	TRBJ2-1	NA	CSVITGFYNEQFF	TGCAGCGTCATCACAGGGTTCTACAATGAGCAGTTCTTC
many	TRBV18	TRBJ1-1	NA	CASSPSGNTEAFF	TGTGCCAGCTCACCGTCCGGGAACACTGAAGCTTTCTTT
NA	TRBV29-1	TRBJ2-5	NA	CSVEDAGTQETQYF	TGCAGCGTTGAAGATGCGGGCACACAAGAGACCCAGTACTTC
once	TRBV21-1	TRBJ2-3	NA	CASSGGMGGTDTQYF	TGTGCCAGCAGCGGCGGCATGGGGGGTACAGATACGCAGTATTTT
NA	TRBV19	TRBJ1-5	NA	CASSIFRGNQPQHF	TGTGCCAGTAGTATTTTCAGGGGCAATCAGCCCCAGCATTTT
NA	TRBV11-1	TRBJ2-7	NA	CASSWEVGYYEQYF	TGTGCCAGCAGCTGGGAGGTGGGGTACTACGAGCAGTACTTC
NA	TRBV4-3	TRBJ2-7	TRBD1	CASSSQQGQETYEQYF	TGCGCCAGCAGCTCCCAACAGGGACAGGAAACCTACGAGCAGTACTTC